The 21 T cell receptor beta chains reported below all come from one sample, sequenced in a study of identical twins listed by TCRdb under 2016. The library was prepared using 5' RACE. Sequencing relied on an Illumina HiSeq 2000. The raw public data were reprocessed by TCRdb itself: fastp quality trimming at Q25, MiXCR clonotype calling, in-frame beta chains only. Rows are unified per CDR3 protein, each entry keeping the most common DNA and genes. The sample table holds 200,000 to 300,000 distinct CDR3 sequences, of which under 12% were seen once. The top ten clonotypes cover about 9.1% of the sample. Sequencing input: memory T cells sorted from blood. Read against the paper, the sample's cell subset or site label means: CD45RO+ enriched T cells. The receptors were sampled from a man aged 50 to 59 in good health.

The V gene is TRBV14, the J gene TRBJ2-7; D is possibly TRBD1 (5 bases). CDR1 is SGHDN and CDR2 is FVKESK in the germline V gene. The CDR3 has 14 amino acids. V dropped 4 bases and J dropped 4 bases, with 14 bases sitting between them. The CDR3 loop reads CASSPGAGEYEQYF. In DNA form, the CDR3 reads TGTGCCAGCAGCCCTGGGGCAGGAGAGTACGAGCAGTACTTC.

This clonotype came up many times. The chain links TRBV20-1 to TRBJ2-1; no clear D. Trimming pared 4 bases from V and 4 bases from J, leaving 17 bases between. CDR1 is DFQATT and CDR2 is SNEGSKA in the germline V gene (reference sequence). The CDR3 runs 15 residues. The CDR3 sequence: CSATPPPGSYNEQFF. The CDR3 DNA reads TGCAGTGCTACCCCCCCTCCAGGTTCATACAATGAGCAGTTCTTC.

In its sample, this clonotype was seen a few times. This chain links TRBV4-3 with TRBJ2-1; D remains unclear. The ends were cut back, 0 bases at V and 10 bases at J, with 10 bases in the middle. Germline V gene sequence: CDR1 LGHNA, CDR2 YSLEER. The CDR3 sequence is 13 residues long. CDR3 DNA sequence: TGCGCCAGCAGCCAAGATAAGGCGTCCGAGCAGTTCTTC. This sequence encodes CASSQDKASEQFF.

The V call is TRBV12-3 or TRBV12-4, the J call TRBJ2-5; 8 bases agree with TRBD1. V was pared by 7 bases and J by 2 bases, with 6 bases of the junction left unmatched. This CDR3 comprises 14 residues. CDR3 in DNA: TGTGCCAGCACCATACAGGGGGTTCAAGAGACCCAGTACTTC. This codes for CASTIQGVQETQYF.

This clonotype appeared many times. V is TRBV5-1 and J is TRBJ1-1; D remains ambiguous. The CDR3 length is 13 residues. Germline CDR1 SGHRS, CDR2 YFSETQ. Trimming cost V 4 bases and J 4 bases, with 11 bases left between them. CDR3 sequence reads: CASSLGLTTEAFF. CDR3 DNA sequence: TGCGCCAGCAGCCTCGGATTGACCACTGAAGCTTTCTTT.

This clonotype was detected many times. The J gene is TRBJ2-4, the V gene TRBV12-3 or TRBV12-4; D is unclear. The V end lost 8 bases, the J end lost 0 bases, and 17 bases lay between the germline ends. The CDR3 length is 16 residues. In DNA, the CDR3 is TGTGCCAGCCTCCCCAATGAGGCTCTAGCCAAAAACATTCAGTACTTC. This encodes CASLPNEALAKNIQYF.

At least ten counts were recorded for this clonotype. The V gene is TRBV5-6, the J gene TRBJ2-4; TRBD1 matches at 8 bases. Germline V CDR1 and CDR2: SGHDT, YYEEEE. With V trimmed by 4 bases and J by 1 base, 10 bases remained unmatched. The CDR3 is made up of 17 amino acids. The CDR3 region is CASSLQGGRGAKNIQYF. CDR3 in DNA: TGTGCCAGCAGCCTACAGGGGGGCCGGGGGGCCAAAAACATTCAGTACTTC.

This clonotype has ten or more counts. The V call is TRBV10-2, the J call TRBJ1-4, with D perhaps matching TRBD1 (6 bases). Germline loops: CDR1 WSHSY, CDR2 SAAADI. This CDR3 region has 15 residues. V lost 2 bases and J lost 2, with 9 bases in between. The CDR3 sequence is CASSEEGGTNEKLFF. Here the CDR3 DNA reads TGCGCCAGCAGTGAGGAGGGGGGTACTAATGAAAAACTGTTTTTT.

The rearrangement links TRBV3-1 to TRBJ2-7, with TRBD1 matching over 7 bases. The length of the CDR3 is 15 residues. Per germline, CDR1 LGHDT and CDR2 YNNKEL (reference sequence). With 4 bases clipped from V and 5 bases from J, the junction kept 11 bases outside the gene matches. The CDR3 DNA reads TGTGCCAGCAGCCCGGACAGGCAAATCCTCCACGAGCAGTACTTC. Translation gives CASSPDRQILHEQYF.

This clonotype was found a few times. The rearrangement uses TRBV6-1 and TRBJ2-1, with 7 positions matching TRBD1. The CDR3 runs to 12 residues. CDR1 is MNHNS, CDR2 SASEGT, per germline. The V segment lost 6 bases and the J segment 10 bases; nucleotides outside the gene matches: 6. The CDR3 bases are TGTGCCAGCAGACGACAGGGCTGGGAGCAGTTCTTC. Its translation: CASRRQGWEQFF.

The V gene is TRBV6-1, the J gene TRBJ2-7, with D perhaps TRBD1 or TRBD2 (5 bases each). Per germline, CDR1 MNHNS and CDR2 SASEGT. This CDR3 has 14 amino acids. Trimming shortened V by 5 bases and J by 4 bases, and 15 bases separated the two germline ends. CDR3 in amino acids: CASSRSGTGYEQYF. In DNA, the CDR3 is TGTGCCAGCAGTCGGTCAGGGACGGGTTACGAGCAGTACTTC.

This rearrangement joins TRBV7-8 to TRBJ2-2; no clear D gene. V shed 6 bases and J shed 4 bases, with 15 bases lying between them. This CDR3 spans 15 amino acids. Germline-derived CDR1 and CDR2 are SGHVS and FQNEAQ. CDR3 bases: TGTGCCAGCAGTTGGGGTAGCTCGGGCACCGGGGAGCTGTTTTTT. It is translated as CASSWGSSGTGELFF.

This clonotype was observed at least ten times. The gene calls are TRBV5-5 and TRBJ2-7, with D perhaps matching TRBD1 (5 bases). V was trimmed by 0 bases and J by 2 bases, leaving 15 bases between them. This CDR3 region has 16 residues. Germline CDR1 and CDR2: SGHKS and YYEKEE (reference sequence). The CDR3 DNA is TGTGCCAGCAGCTTGGACGGGCAGGGATTTACCTACGAGCAGTACTTC. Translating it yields CASSLDGQGFTYEQYF.

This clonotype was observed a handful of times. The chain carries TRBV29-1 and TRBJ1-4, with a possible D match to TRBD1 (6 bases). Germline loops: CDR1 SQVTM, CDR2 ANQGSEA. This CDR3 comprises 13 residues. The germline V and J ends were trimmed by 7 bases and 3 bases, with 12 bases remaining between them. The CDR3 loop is CSAAEGANEKLFF. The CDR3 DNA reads TGCAGCGCCGCGGAGGGGGCTAATGAAAAACTGTTTTTT. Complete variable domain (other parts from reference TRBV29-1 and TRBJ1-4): SAVISQKPSRDICQRGTSLTIQCQVDSQVTMMFWYRQQPGQSLTLIATANQGSEATYESGFVIDKFPISRPNLTFSTLTVSNMSPEDSSIYLCSAAEGANEKLFFGSGTQLSVL.

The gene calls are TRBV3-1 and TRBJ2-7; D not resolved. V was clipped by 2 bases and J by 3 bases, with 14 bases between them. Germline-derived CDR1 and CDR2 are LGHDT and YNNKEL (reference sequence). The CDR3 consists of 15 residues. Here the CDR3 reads CASSQSPGQNYEQYF. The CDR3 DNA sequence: TGTGCCAGCAGCCAATCCCCTGGGCAGAACTACGAGCAGTACTTC.

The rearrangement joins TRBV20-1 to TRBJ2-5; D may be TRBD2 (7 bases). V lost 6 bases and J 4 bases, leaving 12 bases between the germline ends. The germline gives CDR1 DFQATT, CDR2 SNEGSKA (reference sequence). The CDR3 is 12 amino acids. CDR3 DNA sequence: TGCAGTGCAGGGGGGGGACTAGAGACCCAGTACTTC. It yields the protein CSAGGGLETQYF.

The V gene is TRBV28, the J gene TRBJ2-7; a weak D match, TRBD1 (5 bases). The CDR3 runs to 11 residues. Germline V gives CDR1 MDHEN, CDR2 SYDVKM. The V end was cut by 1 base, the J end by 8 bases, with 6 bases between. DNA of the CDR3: TGTGCCAGCAGTTTATTGGGGCAGCAGTACTTC. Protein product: CASSLLGQQYF.

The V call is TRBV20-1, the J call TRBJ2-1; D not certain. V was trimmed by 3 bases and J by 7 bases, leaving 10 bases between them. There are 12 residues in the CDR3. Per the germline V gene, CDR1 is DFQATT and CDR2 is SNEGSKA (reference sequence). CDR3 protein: CSASPPRNEQFF. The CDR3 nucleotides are TGCAGTGCTAGCCCCCCTCGTAATGAGCAGTTCTTC.

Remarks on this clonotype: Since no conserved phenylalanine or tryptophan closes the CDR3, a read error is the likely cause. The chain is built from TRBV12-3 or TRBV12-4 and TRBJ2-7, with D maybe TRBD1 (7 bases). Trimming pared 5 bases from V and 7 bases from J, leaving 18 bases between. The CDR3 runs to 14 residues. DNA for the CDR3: TGTGCCAGCAGTAAGACAGGGACTGGGGGGGAGCAGTACCTC. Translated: CASSKTGTGGEQYL.

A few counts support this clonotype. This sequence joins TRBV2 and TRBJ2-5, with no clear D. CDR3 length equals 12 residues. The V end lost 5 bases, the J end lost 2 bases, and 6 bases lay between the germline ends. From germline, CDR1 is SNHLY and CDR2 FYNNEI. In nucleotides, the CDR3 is TGTGCCAGCAGTCGAGGTCAAGAGACCCAGTACTTC. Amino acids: CASSRGQETQYF.

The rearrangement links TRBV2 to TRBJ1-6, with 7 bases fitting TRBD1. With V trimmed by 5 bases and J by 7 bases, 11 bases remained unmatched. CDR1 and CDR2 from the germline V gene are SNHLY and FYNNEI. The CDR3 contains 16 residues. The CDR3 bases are TGTGCCAGCAGTTACCTCACAGGACAGGCCAATTCACCCCTCCACTTT. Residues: CASSYLTGQANSPLHF.